This entry features one T cell receptor (beta chain) sequence. The data derive from a study of blood T cell repertoires in COVID-19. From germline, CDR1 is SGHRS and CDR2 YFSETQ. The CDR3 contains 15 residues. Unmatched junction bases numbered 6, after V lost 3 bases and J lost 2 bases. Using immunoSEQ multiplex PCR, the repertoire was profiled, and TCRdb retains in-frame clones only, with some absent. Of some 50,000 clones in the sample, approximately 93% are singletons; the top ten hold approximately 1%. The material sequenced was peripheral blood. The chain employs TRBV5-1 and TRBJ2-5, with 8 bases aligning to TRBD2. The receptor was derived from a man aged 55-75 years with COVID-19, enrolled during active disease. The CDR3 sequence: CASSSLAGAQETQYF. The CDR3 region has the DNA TGCGCCAGCAGCTCCCTAGCGGGTGCTCAAGAGACCCAGTACTTC.